One and the same sample provided the 24 T cell receptor beta chains below, sequenced in a study of blood T cell repertoires in COVID-19. Some clones are missing from TCRdb's copy, which holds only in-frame ones; the method was immunoSEQ multiplex PCR. The table has more than 300,000 clones, just over 90% seen once. Sequenced: PBMCs or T cells enriched from blood (not recorded which). The receptors were sampled from a middle-aged woman who had been exposed to COVID-19.

V and J are TRBV5-6 and TRBJ1-6, with D maybe TRBD1 (6 bases). This CDR3 contains 14 residues. The ends were cut back, 4 bases at V and 5 bases at J, with 10 bases in the middle. Germline-derived CDR1 and CDR2 are SGHDT and YYEEEE. The CDR3 region is CASSVTGNNSPLHF. The CDR3 nucleotides are TGTGCCAGCAGCGTTACAGGGAATAATTCACCCCTCCACTTT.

The chain has TRBV7-9 and TRBJ1-2, with D hard to call. The CDR3 extends over 13 amino acids. V lost 5 bases and J 6 bases, leaving 13 bases between the germline ends. In germline, CDR1 is SEHNR, CDR2 FQNEAQ (reference sequence). In DNA form, the CDR3 reads TGTGCCAGCAGCACCCTCGCGAGGGATGGCTACACCTTC. Protein sequence: CASSTLARDGYTF. Supplemented by reference TRBV7-9 and TRBJ1-2, the full variable domain reads DTGVSQNPRHKITKRGQNVTFRCDPISEHNRLYWYRQTLGQGPEFLTYFQNEAQLEKSRLLSDRFSAERPKGSFSTLEIQRTEQGDSAMYLCASSTLARDGYTFGSGTRLTVV.

The chain employs TRBV7-9 and TRBJ2-1; D might be TRBD2 (5 bases). Germline V gene data show CDR1 as SEHNR and CDR2 as FQNEAQ (reference sequence). The V gene lost 4 bases and the J gene lost 6 bases, with 16 bases spanning the gap. CDR3 length equals 15 residues. Here the CDR3 DNA reads TGTGCCAGCAGCTCCCTCACCGGACGGGGCAATGAGCAGTTCTTC. It encodes CASSSLTGRGNEQFF.

The chain is built from TRBV19 and TRBJ2-6, with D perhaps matching TRBD1 (6 bases). Between the trimmed V and J ends, which lost 7 bases and 0 bases, there was a span of 16 bases. Germline CDR1 and CDR2: LNHDA and SQIVND (reference sequence). The CDR3 sequence is 17 residues long. This CDR3 reads CASIQAGAPSGANVLTF. In nucleotides, the CDR3 is TGTGCCAGTATACAGGCAGGGGCCCCCTCTGGGGCCAACGTCCTGACTTTC.

The V gene is TRBV19, the J gene TRBJ1-2; D might be TRBD1 (6 bases). Germline CDR1 is LNHDA and CDR2 is SQIVND (reference sequence). The CDR3 covers 14 residues. The ends were cut back, 3 bases at V and 4 bases at J, with 12 bases in the middle. CDR3 protein: CASSISRGTYGYTF. The CDR3 nucleotides read TGTGCCAGTAGTATTTCCAGGGGAACCTATGGCTACACCTTC. The full variable domain, with the rest looked up from reference TRBV19 and TRBJ1-2, is DGGITQSPKYLFRKEGQNVTLSCEQNLNHDAMYWYRQDPGQGLRLIYYSQIVNDFQKGDIAEGYSVSREKKESFPLTVTSAQKNPTAFYLCASSISRGTYGYTFGSGTRLTVV.

This chain joins TRBV3-1 (or the pseudogene TRBV3-2) and TRBJ1-4; D is ambiguous. The CDR3 sequence is 16 residues long. V was trimmed by 1 base and J by 1 base, leaving 10 bases between them. Germline CDR1 is LGHDT and CDR2 is YNNKEL (reference sequence). Here the CDR3 DNA reads TGTGCCAGCAGCCAAGTTGCGAGCCGAACTAATGAAAAACTGTTTTTT. This gives the protein CASSQVASRTNEKLFF.

DNA for the CDR3: TGTGCCAGCAGCCTCTACAGGGGAACACCCCTCCACTTT. This codes for CASSLYRGTPLHF. This chain connects TRBV3-1 (or the pseudogene TRBV3-2) to TRBJ1-6, with TRBD1 matching 7 bases. The CDR3 sequence is 13 residues long. CDR1 is LGHDT, CDR2 YNNKEL, per germline (reference sequence). V shed 4 bases, J shed 11 bases, and the junction held 5 bases outside the gene matches.

This sequence joins TRBV29-1 and TRBJ1-4; D might be TRBD1 (5 bases). Trimming shortened V by 4 bases and J by 5 bases, and 8 bases separated the two germline ends. Germline CDR1 reads SQVTM; CDR2 reads ANQGSEA. The CDR3 sequence is 12 residues long. CDR3 nucleotides: TGCAGCGTTGTGGACAAAAATGAAAAACTGTTTTTT. Its protein is CSVVDKNEKLFF. The full variable domain, rest sourced from reference TRBV29-1 and TRBJ1-4, is SAVISQKPSRDICQRGTSLTIQCQVDSQVTMMFWYRQQPGQSLTLIATANQGSEATYESGFVIDKFPISRPNLTFSTLTVSNMSPEDSSIYLCSVVDKNEKLFFGSGTQLSVL.

The V and J genes are TRBV2 and TRBJ2-7; D is perhaps TRBD1 (6 bases). The length of the CDR3 is 12 residues. Germline CDR1 reads SNHLY; CDR2 reads FYNNEI. With 8 bases removed from V and 1 base from J, the gap between germline ends came to 9 bases. The CDR3 nucleotides are TGTGCCAGCCAGGACAGTTCCTACGAGCAGTACTTC. Translating gives CASQDSSYEQYF.

The J gene is TRBJ2-7, the V gene TRBV6-5; D not certain. With 7 bases removed from V and 2 bases from J, the gap between germline ends came to 9 bases. The germline V gene has CDR1 MNHEY and CDR2 SVGAGI. The CDR3 extends over 12 amino acids. DNA of the CDR3: TGTGCCAGCAAAACAGACACCTACGAGCAGTACTTC. Translation gives CASKTDTYEQYF.

The chain employs TRBV19 and TRBJ2-7; D possibly corresponds to TRBD2 (6 bases). V lost 3 bases to trimming and J lost 4 bases, with 16 bases between them. CDR1 is LNHDA and CDR2 is SQIVND in the germline V gene (reference sequence). This CDR3 is built from 15 residues. The CDR3 DNA reads as TGTGCCAGTAGTATGAGAAGGGAGGCAGGATACGAGCAGTACTTC. It translates to CASSMRREAGYEQYF.

The chain is built from TRBV6-9 and TRBJ1-1; weak D call: TRBD1 (5 bases). With 7 bases removed from V and 0 bases from J, the gap between germline ends came to 18 bases. CDR1 and CDR2 (germline): MNHGY, SVAAGI. This CDR3 has 16 amino acids. DNA for the CDR3: TGTGCCAGCAATCCGCCCCCGGGACTAATGAACACTGAAGCTTTCTTT. Amino acids: CASNPPPGLMNTEAFF.

This chain joins TRBV3-1 (or the pseudogene TRBV3-2) and TRBJ2-5; TRBD2 matches at 10 bases. The CDR3 extends over 16 amino acids. Per germline, CDR1 LGHDT and CDR2 YNNKEL (reference sequence). V shed 0 bases and J 5 bases; nucleotides not matched to a gene: 6. CDR3 sequence: CASSQDRASGSETQYF. DNA for the CDR3: TGTGCCAGCAGCCAAGATCGGGCTAGCGGGAGTGAGACCCAGTACTTC.

This clone came up once. The V gene is TRBV5-4, the J gene TRBJ1-1, with D possibly being TRBD1 (5 bases). Trimming stripped 6 bases from V and 4 bases from J, with 25 bases between. Germline-derived CDR1 and CDR2 are SGHNT and YYREEE (reference sequence). The CDR3 consists of 17 residues. The CDR3 coding sequence is TGTGCCAGCACCCTACCTGGTCGTAGGGGCGGGAGCACTGAAGCTTTCTTT. Residues: CASTLPGRRGGSTEAFF.

The chain links TRBV6-1 to TRBJ1-6; 7 bases fit TRBD1. Trimming took 2 bases from V and 8 from J; bases not matched to a gene: 6. Germline CDR1 reads MNHNS; CDR2 reads SASEGT. The CDR3 totals 15 residues. As DNA, the CDR3 is TGTGCCAGCAGTGAATCGACAGGGAATTATTCACCCCTCCACTTT. Its protein product is CASSESTGNYSPLHF.

J is TRBJ2-7 and V is TRBV24-1, with 8 bases lining up with TRBD1. The V segment lost 2 bases and the J segment 3 bases; nucleotides outside the gene matches: 2. Looked up from germline, CDR1 is KGHDR and CDR2 is SFDVKD. The CDR3 loop spans 14 amino acids. The DNA for the CDR3 is TGTGCCACCAGTGATTCAGGGGGCGGCTACGAGCAGTACTTC. It codes for CATSDSGGGYEQYF.

This chain links TRBV5-1 with TRBJ2-2; D gene ambiguous. The CDR3 contains 15 residues. Germline V lookup: CDR1 SGHRS, CDR2 YFSETQ. Trimming removed 0 bases from V and 3 bases from J, with 9 bases in between. The CDR3 DNA reads as TGCGCCAGCAGCTTGGCCGTCAGCGACACCGGGGAGCTGTTTTTT. It yields the protein CASSLAVSDTGELFF.

The chain couples TRBV7-9 to TRBJ2-6, with TRBD1 as a possible D gene (6 bases). Germline loops: CDR1 SEHNR, CDR2 FQNEAQ (reference sequence). Trimming removed 5 bases at V and 0 bases at J, with 20 bases between. This CDR3 has 19 residues. The CDR3 DNA follows: TGTGCCAGCAGCGCCCGTTCCGGGACAAAAAGCTCTGGGGCCAACGTCCTGACTTTC. Protein sequence: CASSARSGTKSSGANVLTF. The whole variable domain, filled in from reference TRBV7-9 and TRBJ2-6, reads DTGVSQNPRHKITKRGQNVTFRCDPISEHNRLYWYRQTLGQGPEFLTYFQNEAQLEKSRLLSDRFSAERPKGSFSTLEIQRTEQGDSAMYLCASSARSGTKSSGANVLTFGAGSRLTVL.

V usage is TRBV11-2 and J usage is TRBJ1-1; weak D call: TRBD1 (6 bases). Germline V gene lookup returns CDR1 SGHAT and CDR2 FQNNGV. The CDR3 has 16 amino acids. V lost 7 bases and J lost 1, with 19 bases in between. The CDR3 protein is CASTNKGQGGNTEAFF. CDR3 in DNA: TGTGCCAGCACCAATAAGGGGCAAGGGGGGAACACTGAAGCTTTCTTT.

The chain has TRBV5-1 and TRBJ2-2; TRBD2 aligns across 7 bases. V lost 0 bases and J lost 3; bases outside the gene matches: 5. The CDR3 covers 16 residues. Germline CDR1 is SGHRS and CDR2 is YFSETQ. CDR3 loop: CASSLGGGRYTGELFF. The CDR3 DNA is TGCGCCAGCAGCTTGGGTGGCGGGAGATACACCGGGGAGCTGTTTTTT.

The chain joins TRBV4-1 to TRBJ2-3, with D possibly TRBD2 on 5 matching bases. V lost 5 bases and J lost 5, with 14 bases in between. The length of the CDR3 is 14 residues. Germline V lookup: CDR1 MGHRA, CDR2 YSYEKL. CDR3 bases: TGCGCCAGCAGCATCTCGGGAATTGGAGATACGCAGTATTTT. Translation gives CASSISGIGDTQYF.

This clone has a single count. V usage is TRBV7-9 and J usage is TRBJ2-1; 11 positions match TRBD2. From germline, CDR1 is SEHNR and CDR2 FQNEAQ (reference sequence). This CDR3 comprises 16 residues. The junction had 9 bases not matched to a gene; V was cut back by 4 bases and J by 7 bases. CDR3 sequence reads: CASSYVAGGPVNEQFF. Here the CDR3 DNA reads TGTGCCAGCAGCTACGTAGCGGGGGGGCCTGTGAATGAGCAGTTCTTC.

This chain links TRBV6-6 with TRBJ2-7; D is perhaps TRBD2 (5 bases). The CDR3 is made up of 16 amino acids. V was cut by 7 bases and J by 4 bases, with 23 bases left in between. From germline, CDR1 is MNHNY and CDR2 SVGAGI (reference sequence). CDR3 bases: TGTGCCAGCATGTATTATCTAGCCCGAAGCCTATACGAGCAGTACTTC. This gives the protein CASMYYLARSLYEQYF.

The V gene is TRBV15, the J gene TRBJ2-7; a possible D gene is TRBD1 (5 bases). Germline V gene sequence: CDR1 LNHNV, CDR2 YYDKDF (reference sequence). The germline V and J ends were trimmed by 0 bases and 5 bases, with 14 bases remaining between them. This CDR3 has 15 amino acids. The CDR3 DNA sequence: TGTGCCACCAGCAGAGATTTCGCTTCCAGGGACGAGCAGTACTTC. Amino acid sequence: CATSRDFASRDEQYF. Using reference TRBV15 and TRBJ2-7 for the parts outside the CDR3, the full variable domain is DAMVIQNPRYQVTQFGKPVTLSCSQTLNHNVMYWYQQKSSQAPKLLFHYYDKDFNNEADTPDNFQSRRPNTSFCFLDIRSPGLGDTAMYLCATSRDFASRDEQYFGPGTRLTVT.